These 3 T cell receptor beta chains were sequenced from one sample in a study of graft-versus-host responses after intestinal transplantation. No antigen is known for these receptors. Sequencing was performed with immunoSEQ multiplex PCR; in TCRdb, only in-frame clones are kept and a portion is missing. Among under 150,000 clones listed, 90% to 95% were seen once. The specimen comprised unstimulated CD4+ T cells sorted from spleen or lymph node cells, sampled before intestinal transplant. The receptors come from a human donor who received an intestinal transplant.

Only one count was recorded for this clone. This chain connects TRBV5-1 to TRBJ2-1; 9 bases match TRBD1. Trimming took 2 bases from V and 1 from J; bases not matched to a gene: 13. The CDR3 covers 19 residues. CDR1 is SGHRS, CDR2 YFSETQ, per germline. The CDR3 reads CASSFRLLGQGPSYNEQFF. Written as DNA, the CDR3 is TGCGCCAGCAGCTTTAGGTTGTTAGGACAGGGGCCTTCCTACAATGAGCAGTTCTTC.

The chain combines TRBV18 with TRBJ1-1; 7 positions match TRBD1. CDR3 length: 13 residues. The trim removed 6 bases at V and 1 base at J, leaving 2 bases unmatched. The germline V gene has CDR1 KGHSH and CDR2 LQKENI. The CDR3 loop reads CASSRQGNTEAFF. CDR3 in DNA: TGTGCCAGCTCTCGACAGGGGAACACTGAAGCTTTCTTT.

V is TRBV19 and J is TRBJ2-7, with 9 positions matching TRBD1. The junction had 12 bases not matched to a gene; V was cut back by 4 bases and J by 5 bases. This CDR3 has 16 amino acids. CDR1 and CDR2 (germline): LNHDA, SQIVND (reference sequence). The CDR3 nucleotides read TGTGCCAGTAGTAAAGGCGGGACAGGGAAGTTAAACGAGCAGTACTTC. Its protein is CASSKGGTGKLNEQYF.